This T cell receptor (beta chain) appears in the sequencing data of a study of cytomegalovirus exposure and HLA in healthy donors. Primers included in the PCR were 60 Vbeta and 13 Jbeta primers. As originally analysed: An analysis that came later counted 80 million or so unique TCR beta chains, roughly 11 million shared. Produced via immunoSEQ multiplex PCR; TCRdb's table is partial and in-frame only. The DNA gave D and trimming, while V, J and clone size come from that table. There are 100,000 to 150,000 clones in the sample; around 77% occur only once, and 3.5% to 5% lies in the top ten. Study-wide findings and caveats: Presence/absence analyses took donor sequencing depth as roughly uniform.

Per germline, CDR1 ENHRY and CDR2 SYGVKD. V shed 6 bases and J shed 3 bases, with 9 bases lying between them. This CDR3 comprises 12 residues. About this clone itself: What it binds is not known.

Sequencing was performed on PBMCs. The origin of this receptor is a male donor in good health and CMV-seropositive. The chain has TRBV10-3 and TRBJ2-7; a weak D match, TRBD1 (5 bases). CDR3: CAISRQLYEQYF. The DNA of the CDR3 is TGTGCCATCAGCAGACAGCTCTACGAGCAGTACTTC.